These 26 T cell receptor beta chains share one sample of origin, sequenced in a study of blood T cells in healthy people across ages. Sample-barcoded 5' priming and a J-beta primer mix drove a second PCR of about 6 to 12 cycles. TCRdb used MiXCR to reprocess the 5' RACE reads, holding one entry per CDR3 protein. The sample yields about a million distinct CDR3 sequences, roughly 47% seen once. Sequenced: blood. Receptors were obtained from a woman aged 60-75 years in good health.

V is TRBV12-3 or TRBV12-4 and J is TRBJ2-3; D is possibly TRBD2 (6 bases). V was pared by 6 bases and J by 2 bases, with 9 bases between. The CDR3 is made up of 13 amino acids. The CDR3 region is CASRGGFTDTQYF. The CDR3 coding sequence is TGTGCCAGCAGGGGAGGCTTCACAGATACGCAGTATTTT.

In this sample, this clonotype turned up once. The chain combines TRBV21-1 with TRBJ2-5; the D segment call TRBD1 is taken from the table without a DNA check. TRBV21-1 is flagged as a pseudogene. The length of the CDR3 is 16 residues. Written as DNA, the CDR3 is TGTGCCAGCAGCAAAGCAGGGACCCAGTTGCGGGAGACCCAGTACTTC. Protein product: CASSKAGTQLRETQYF.

The genes are TRBV7-9 and TRBJ2-1; the D is unclear. Germline CDR1 reads SEHNR; CDR2 reads FQNEAQ (reference sequence). The CDR3 covers 16 residues. Trimming left V 0 bases short and J 0 bases short, with 9 bases between. Here the CDR3 reads CASSLAVGLSYNEQFF. The CDR3 region has the DNA TGTGCCAGCAGCTTAGCTGTCGGTCTCTCCTACAATGAGCAGTTCTTC.

The J gene is TRBJ2-7, the V gene TRBV6-2 or TRBV6-3; a weak D match, TRBD2 (6 bases). Germline CDR1 is MNHEY and CDR2 is SVGEGT. V shed 7 bases and J shed 0 bases, with 19 bases lying between them. CDR3 length equals 16 residues. The CDR3 coding sequence is TGTGCCAGCACCCCGGGGCGGGATTCGATCTCCTACGAGCAGTACTTC. This codes for CASTPGRDSISYEQYF.

The chain uses TRBV6-6 and TRBJ2-3; 10 bases line up with TRBD2. There are 16 residues in the CDR3. CDR1 MNHNY and CDR2 SVGAGI come from the germline V gene (reference sequence). V lost 6 bases, J lost 3 bases, and 9 bases stayed unmatched. CDR3 in DNA: TGTGCCAGCAGCCTCATAGCGGGAGGAGGGACAGATACGCAGTATTTT. Protein: CASSLIAGGGTDTQYF.

This chain connects TRBV20-1 to TRBJ2-6; D unresolved. The CDR3 is 13 amino acids. Per the germline V gene, CDR1 is DFQATT and CDR2 is SNEGSKA (reference sequence). Trimming took 6 bases from V and 2 from J, leaving 8 bases between them. CDR3 DNA sequence: TGCAGTGCCTACAGCGCTGGGGCCAACGTCCTGACTTTC. This sequence encodes CSAYSAGANVLTF.

This clonotype was counted a few times. The chain links TRBV28 to TRBJ2-5; D not certain. The DNA matches TRBJ2-7 better at its end, which makes the J call doubtful. The germline CDR1 and CDR2 sequences are MDHEN and SYDVKM. CDR3 length: 12 amino acids. The CDR3 nucleotides read TGTGCCAGCAGTTTCTGGGTAGACGAGCAGTACTTC. It codes for CASSFWVDEQYF.

Concerning this clonotype itself: Relative to the germline gene, one junction end is altered; a read error may explain this. The chain is built from TRBV12-3 or TRBV12-4 and TRBJ2-6; 9 bases map to TRBD1. The CDR3 spans 16 residues. The CDR3 coding sequence is TGTGCCAACAGTCACACAGGGGGCGCTGGGGCCAACGTCCTGACTTTC. Amino acids: CANSHTGGAGANVLTF.

The chain is built from TRBV5-1 and TRBJ2-5; 7 bases are a match to TRBD1. V lost 4 bases to trimming and J lost 3 bases; unmatched junction nucleotides: 15. This CDR3 has 17 residues. Germline V gene data show CDR1 as SGHRS and CDR2 as YFSETQ. In DNA, the CDR3 is TGCGCCAGCAGCGGATCCTTTTCCGGGACAGCAAAAGAGACCCAGTACTTC. Amino acids: CASSGSFSGTAKETQYF.

This clonotype has only a few counts. The chain has TRBV20-1 and TRBJ2-1; 14 bases map to TRBD2. The V and J ends lost 0 bases and 6 bases, in that order; junction bases with no gene match: 10. The CDR3 has 18 residues. Germline V CDR1 and CDR2: DFQATT, SNEGSKA (reference sequence). CDR3 coding DNA: TGCAGTGCTAGAGATCTCGGGACTAGCGGGAGACGCGTCAATGAGCAGTTCTTC. It encodes CSARDLGTSGRRVNEQFF.

This clonotype has just a few counts. The chain recombines TRBV6-5 with TRBJ2-3; D is unresolved. Trimming pared 10 bases from V and 4 bases from J, leaving 12 bases between. The CDR3 consists of 12 residues. Germline V gene data show CDR1 as MNHEY and CDR2 as SVGAGI. The CDR3 spells CATMVFPDTQYF. The DNA of the CDR3 is TGTGCCACTATGGTATTCCCAGATACGCAGTATTTT.

This clonotype was seen a few times. J is TRBJ2-1 and V is TRBV25-1; TRBD2 is a possible D gene (5 bases). CDR1 and CDR2 (germline): MGHDK, SYGVNS. This CDR3 is 12 amino acids long. The V and J ends lost 11 bases and 4 bases respectively, with 12 bases between them. The CDR3 sequence is CAPPRGYNEQFF. CDR3 nucleotide sequence: TGTGCCCCCCCCCGGGGATACAATGAGCAGTTCTTC.

This clonotype turned up a few times. The chain employs TRBV4-1 and TRBJ1-5; D unclear. This CDR3 has 16 amino acids. Trimming removed 4 bases at V and 1 base at J, with 14 bases between. The V gene's germline CDR1 is MGHRA and CDR2 YSYEKL. CDR3 sequence: CASSPSKTGSNQPQHF. Written as DNA, the CDR3 is TGCGCCAGCAGCCCCTCCAAGACGGGAAGCAATCAGCCCCAGCATTTT.

This chain connects TRBV27 to TRBJ2-1; the match to TRBD1 covers 8 bases. CDR1 and CDR2 from the germline V gene are MNHEY and SMNVEV (reference sequence). This CDR3 comprises 16 residues. The V gene end was trimmed by 2 bases and the J gene end by 6 bases; junction bases not matched to a gene: 9. The chain's CDR3 is CASSLQDRVLTNEQFF. The CDR3 coding sequence is TGTGCCAGCAGTTTACAGGACAGGGTGTTAACCAATGAGCAGTTCTTC.

The chain combines TRBV28 with TRBJ2-7; D is possibly TRBD2 (5 bases). The CDR3 totals 11 residues. Germline lookup yields CDR1 MDHEN and CDR2 SYDVKM. The ends were cut back, 4 bases at V and 8 bases at J, with 9 bases in the middle. This chain's CDR3 is CASSSSGKQYF. Written as DNA, the CDR3 is TGTGCCAGCAGTTCATCGGGAAAGCAGTACTTC.

This chain connects TRBV20-1 to TRBJ1-1; maybe TRBD1 (6 bases). The germline CDR1 and CDR2 sequences are DFQATT and SNEGSKA (reference sequence). The CDR3 is 13 amino acids. V lost 3 bases and J lost 1, with 9 bases in between. DNA of the CDR3: TGCAGTGCTAGGGGGGACAAGAACACTGAAGCTTTCTTT. It translates to CSARGDKNTEAFF.

This clonotype was detected only a few times. The chain links TRBV24-1 to TRBJ2-3; D tentatively reads TRBD1 or TRBD2 (5 bases each). CDR3 length: 15 residues. Germline V CDR1 and CDR2: KGHDR, SFDVKD. The ends were cut back, 4 bases at V and 6 bases at J, with 16 bases in the middle. The CDR3 protein is CATSDPGLRGDTQYF. The CDR3 coding sequence is TGTGCCACCAGTGACCCCGGACTTAGGGGTGATACGCAGTATTTT.

This clonotype has more than one count but fewer than ten. The chain employs TRBV18 and TRBJ2-7, with 8 bases fitting TRBD1. The CDR3 is 13 residues long. Germline V gene data show CDR1 as KGHSH and CDR2 as LQKENI. CDR3 coding DNA: TGTGCTACGACAGGGGCAGGCTCCTACGAGCAGTACTTC. Translation gives CATTGAGSYEQYF.

The V gene is TRBV2, the J gene TRBJ1-2; D is possibly TRBD1 (5 bases). Germline V gene data show CDR1 as SNHLY and CDR2 as FYNNEI. This CDR3 region has 13 residues. Trimming removed 4 bases at V and 4 bases at J, with 10 bases between. The CDR3 nucleotides read TGTGCCAGCAGTGCCGGGACGTCCTATGGCTACACCTTC. Protein product: CASSAGTSYGYTF. Supplemented by reference TRBV2 and TRBJ1-2, the full variable domain reads EPEVTQTPSHQVTQMGQEVILRCVPISNHLYFYWYRQILGQKVEFLVSFYNNEISEKSEIFDDQFSVERPDGSNFTLKIRSTKLEDSAMYFCASSAGTSYGYTFGSGTRLTVV.

The chain couples TRBV5-1 to TRBJ2-2, with 9 bases matching TRBD1. Germline V lookup: CDR1 SGHRS, CDR2 YFSETQ. The CDR3 has 16 residues. After removal of 6 bases from V and 0 bases from J, the junction contained 6 bases not matched to a gene. The CDR3 loop reads CASKSGTGPNTGELFF. In nucleotides, the CDR3 is TGCGCCAGCAAGTCCGGGACAGGGCCGAACACCGGGGAGCTGTTTTTT.

This chain uses TRBV5-1 with TRBJ2-7; the D is unclear. V shed 5 bases and J shed 0 bases, with 12 bases lying between them. CDR3 length equals 14 residues. In germline, CDR1 is SGHRS, CDR2 YFSETQ. CDR3 in amino acids: CASSLISSSYEQYF. DNA for the CDR3: TGCGCCAGCAGTTTGATATCAAGCTCCTACGAGCAGTACTTC.

J is TRBJ2-5 and V is TRBV12-3 or TRBV12-4, with unresolved D. This CDR3 is 14 amino acids long. Trimming shortened V by 3 bases and J by 5 bases, and 13 bases separated the two germline ends. The CDR3 spells CASSLGSFGETQYF. The CDR3 coding sequence is TGTGCCAGCAGTTTGGGGTCTTTCGGGGAGACCCAGTACTTC.

V usage is TRBV20-1 and J usage is TRBJ1-6; tentative D call: TRBD1 (6 bases). The CDR3 spans 14 residues. Deletions cut 4 bases from V and 10 bases from J, with 17 bases between. CDR1 and CDR2 (germline): DFQATT, SNEGSKA (reference sequence). The CDR3 spells CSANMQGSRSPLHF. In nucleotides, the CDR3 is TGCAGTGCTAACATGCAGGGGTCTAGATCACCCCTCCACTTT.

The V and J genes are TRBV24-1 and TRBJ2-5, with 9 nucleotides matching TRBD2. The last part of the DNA fits TRBJ2-7 better; the J call may be wrong. The CDR3 is made up of 13 amino acids. CDR1 is KGHDR and CDR2 is SFDVKD in the germline V gene. CDR3 loop: CATSEGSGSEQYF. DNA for the CDR3: TGTGCCACCAGTGAGGGTAGCGGGAGCGAGCAGTACTTC.

The V call is TRBV7-2, the J call TRBJ2-5; 11 bases are a match to TRBD2. The end of the DNA fits TRBJ2-7 better, so the J call may be wrong. The CDR3 is 16 residues long. CDR1 SGHTA and CDR2 FQGNSA come from the germline V gene. The CDR3 DNA is TGTGCCAGCAGCTTAGGCGGGCTAGCGGGAGGACACGAGCAGTACTTC. Translating it yields CASSLGGLAGGHEQYF.

This chain links TRBV28 with TRBJ2-7; 7 nucleotides agree with TRBD2. The CDR3 runs 13 residues. The J segment lost 3 bases and the V segment lost 8 bases, leaving 7 bases of the junction unmatched. Per the germline V gene, CDR1 is MDHEN and CDR2 is SYDVKM. CDR3 in amino acids: CASRRREIYEQYF. DNA for the CDR3: TGTGCCAGCCGACGGCGGGAGATCTACGAGCAGTACTTC.